This T cell receptor beta chain was sequenced during a study of blood T cell repertoires in COVID-19. Study details: The United States, Italy and Spain provided the acute and convalescent COVID-19 samples.

This CDR3 contains 15 residues. Germline V CDR1 and CDR2: MDHEN, SYDVKM. V gave up 2 bases and J gave up 4 bases, with 14 bases separating them. This clone was counted a single time. Per the original methods: Nucleated cell number was recorded as an estimate derived from reference gene primer amplification. Assay used: immunoSEQ multiplex PCR; TCRdb lists only in-frame clones, some missing. V and J calls and clone size come straight from that table; D and trimming were deduced from the DNA. Of a few hundred thousand clones listed, about 86% are singletons. Those who participated ranged in age from roughly 18 to 100 years and resided in 20 to 30 US areas. Participants were placed into cohorts based on the clinical history they reported.

The genes are TRBV28 and TRBJ1-2, with D possibly being TRBD1 (5 bases). The sample consisted of PBMCs or T cells enriched from blood (not recorded which). The sequence was collected from a woman aged 40 to 50 with acute COVID-19. CDR3 region: CASSLGQGGSYGYTF. In nucleotides, the CDR3 is TGTGCCAGCAGTTTAGGGCAGGGAGGCAGCTATGGCTACACCTTC.